This T cell receptor beta chain was captured in a study of technical replicates of blood from a few donors. The data were produced by immunoSEQ multiplex PCR, yet TCRdb's version contains in-frame clones alone and is incomplete. The table includes 67,000 or so clones, 80% to 95% detected once. This CDR3 has 13 amino acids. Trimming took off 6 bases at V and 4 bases at J, with 10 bases between the two ends. CDR1 is LNHDA, CDR2 SQIVND, per germline (reference sequence). This clone was seen only once. The sequencing sample was made of T cells isolated from PBMCs. This clonotype originated in a human donor in good health. The chain joins TRBV19 to TRBJ1-5; D ambiguous. CDR3 sequence (DNA): TGTGCCAGTAGCGTTGACGGGAATCAGCCCCAGCATTTT. This sequence encodes CASSVDGNQPQHF.